The following is a T cell receptor (beta chain) sequence with its context. The target antigen is unknown. The repertoire was sequenced with immunoSEQ multiplex PCR; TCRdb's copy has only in-frame clones and lacks some. The sample lists about 710,000 clones, about two thirds occurring once. This sample was included in a study of shared clonotypes between healthy human individuals. Regarding the study as a whole: Clonotype sharing among the donors was expected to vary with sequencing depth. Sampling involved blood alone; tissue repertoires likely differ.

Recent vaccinations or acute infections were absent in the healthy HIV-negative adult donors. CD45RA-negative memory and CD45RA+ naive subsets were split from the CD4+ cells. Unmatched junction bases numbered 11, after V lost 1 base and J lost 7 bases. The CDR3 sequence is 17 residues long. Germline V gene data show CDR1 as PRHDT and CDR2 as FYEKMQ (reference sequence). Material for sequencing was memory CD4+ T cells sorted from blood. Subset described: CD45RA-negative fraction. The V gene is TRBV13, the J gene TRBJ2-5, with 11 bases lining up with TRBD1. This receptor was identified in a woman aged 25 to 39 in good health. The CDR3 sequence is CASSLDPPGQGVLTQYF. CDR3 coding DNA: TGTGCCAGCAGCTTAGACCCACCGGGACAGGGGGTCTTGACCCAGTACTTC.